A selection of T cell receptor beta chains follows, all from one sample in a study of T cells after posttransplantation cyclophosphamide. Using immunoSEQ multiplex PCR, the repertoire was profiled, and TCRdb retains in-frame clones only, with some absent. This table holds a few thousand clones, about 76% found once. The starting material was CD8+ T cells sorted from PBMCs, obtained 242 days after a stem cell transplant with posttransplant cyclophosphamide. These receptors were obtained from a male patient between 25 and 40 years old who received an allogeneic stem cell transplant from a related donor, was CMV-positive, and had no GVHD. Some T cells may be supplied by the graft donor. Each CDR3 is given with its conserved first and last residue. A D gene is named only where the DNA matches it firmly. Clone size appears in some rows only: once, few, many, or a class for an expanded clone.

len	abundance	v_gene	d_gene	j_gene	CDR3nt	CDR3aa
16	NA	TRBV27	TRBD2	TRBJ2-3	TGTGCCAGCAGTCGCGCCGGGACTAGCGGCACAGATACGCAGTATTTT	CASSRAGTSGTDTQYF
15	NA	TRBV10-3	TRBD1	TRBJ2-1	TGTGCCAGCAGTTACGAGGGGGCGAATTCGGATGAGCAGTTCTTC	CASSYEGANSDEQFF
15	NA	TRBV12-5	NA	TRBJ2-4	TGTGCTAGTGGTAGCCCCCGCAGGGATGAAAACATTCAGTACTTC	CASGSPRRDENIQYF
15	NA	TRBV27	TRBD2	TRBJ2-3	TGTGCCAGCAGTTTCGGACTAGCGGGGTTAGATACGCAGTATTTT	CASSFGLAGLDTQYF
16	NA	TRBV27	NA	TRBJ1-5	TGTGCCAGCAGTTTATTGGGAGGGGCAGGGCTTCAGCCCCAGCATTTT	CASSLLGGAGLQPQHF
15	few	TRBV9	NA	TRBJ1-3	TGTGCCAGCAGCGTAGGACACAACTCTGGAAACACCATATATTTT	CASSVGHNSGNTIYF
16	few	TRBV7-8	TRBD2	TRBJ2-3	TGTGCCAGCAGGCCCGTGGTCCTAGCGGGCCTGGATACGCAGTATTTT	CASRPVVLAGLDTQYF
15	NA	TRBV4-1	NA	TRBJ2-7	TGCGCCAGCAGCCAAGATCCCCCGGTCGCCTACGAGCAGTACTTC	CASSQDPPVAYEQYF
14	medium-sized	TRBV18	NA	TRBJ2-1	TGTGCCAGCTCCTCCACGGGATTCTACAATGAGCAGTTCTTC	CASSSTGFYNEQFF
13	NA	TRBV6-5	NA	TRBJ1-1	TGTGCCAGCAGTTACGCGGGCTCTGGTGAAGCTTTCTTT	CASSYAGSGEAFF
12	NA	TRBV7-9	NA	TRBJ2-1	TGTGCCAGCAGCTTAGGGCTGAATGAGCAGTTCTTC	CASSLGLNEQFF
14	few	TRBV7-2	TRBD1	TRBJ1-2	TGTGCCAGCAGCGGGAACAGGGGGTGGAGTGGCTACACCTTC	CASSGNRGWSGYTF
13	NA	TRBV5-1	NA	TRBJ2-7	TGTGCCAGCAGCAGTTTACGCGGCTACGAGCAGTACTTC	CASSSLRGYEQYF
14	NA	TRBV5-5	NA	TRBJ2-1	TGCGCCAGCAGCCAAGGGGAGGAGGGCAATGAGCAGTTCTTC	CASSQGEEGNEQFF
15	NA	TRBV2	TRBD1	TRBJ1-1	TGTGCCAGAAAGGGGAAACTGACAGGGGACACTGAAGCTTTCTTT	CARKGKLTGDTEAFF
15	few	TRBV19	NA	TRBJ1-2	TGTGCCAGTAGTACCTATACGACAGATCCCTATGGCTACACCTTC	CASSTYTTDPYGYTF
13	NA	TRBV2	NA	TRBJ2-7	TGTGCCAGCAGTGAAGAAGGGGCCTACGAGCAGTACTTC	CASSEEGAYEQYF
14	NA	TRBV5-6	NA	TRBJ1-2	TGTGCCAGCAGCTTGTTGCCAGGGAACTATGGCTACACCTTC	CASSLLPGNYGYTF
14	NA	TRBV12-2	NA	TRBJ2-1	TGTGCAAGTCGCTTCCCCAGGGGTAACTATGAGCAGTTCTTC	CASRFPRGNYEQFF
13	NA	TRBV27	NA	TRBJ1-6	TGTGCCAGCAGTTTGGCAGGTGGTTCACCCCTCCACTTT	CASSLAGGSPLHF
15	NA	TRBV12-5	NA	TRBJ2-7	TGTGCTAGTGGTACAGGGTACGGGGACTCCTACGAGCAGTACTTC	CASGTGYGDSYEQYF
14	NA	TRBV6-5	TRBD2	TRBJ2-1	TGTGCCAGCAGTTGGACTAGCGGGGGATGTGAGCAGTTCTTC	CASSWTSGGCEQFF
13	hyperexpanded	TRBV5-6	NA	TRBJ2-7	TGTGCCAGCAGCAGTTTACGCGGCTACGAGCAGTACTTC	CASSSLRGYEQYF
18	NA	TRBV7-9	NA	TRBJ1-6	TGTGCCAGCAGCTTCAGGGACACCCCGAGCTCCTATAATTCCCCCTTCCTCTTT	CASSFRDTPSSYNSPFLF
15	medium-sized	TRBV7-3	NA	TRBJ2-1	TGTGCCAGCAGCCTCACCGGGACACCGAACAATGAGCAGTTCTTC	CASSLTGTPNNEQFF
12	NA	TRBV7-9	NA	TRBJ1-5	TGTGCCAGCAGCTTCGGAGTAGAGCCCCAGCATTTT	CASSFGVEPQHF
14	once	TRBV2	NA	TRBJ2-4	TGTGCCAGCAGTCGACCTAGCGCGAAAAACATTCAGTACTTC	CASSRPSAKNIQYF
13	NA	TRBV16	TRBD1	TRBJ1-2	TGTGCCAGCAGCCAAGTGGACAGGGAAGGCTACACCTTC	CASSQVDREGYTF
14	NA	TRBV7-9	NA	TRBJ2-3	TGTGCCAGCAGCCCGAGAGGGAAAACAGATACGCAGTATTTT	CASSPRGKTDTQYF
16	NA	TRBV9	NA	TRBJ2-1	TGTGCCAGCAGCGTAGAGCCAATCGAAGTCTCCAATGAGCAGTTCTTC	CASSVEPIEVSNEQFF
13	NA	TRBV11-3	NA	TRBJ2-3	TGTGCCAGCAGCGACGGGGATGCAGATACGCAGTATTTT	CASSDGDADTQYF
12	NA	TRBV7-8	NA	TRBJ2-3	TGTGCCAGCAGCTGGGCCAAAGATACGCAGTATTTT	CASSWAKDTQYF
12	NA	TRBV11-2	NA	TRBJ2-1	TGTGCCAGCAGCTCACAGGGAAATGAGCAGTTCTTC	CASSSQGNEQFF
13	NA	TRBV19	NA	TRBJ1-1	TGTGCCAGTAGTATAGCAATGAACACTGAAGCTTTCTTT	CASSIAMNTEAFF
13	NA	TRBV14	NA	TRBJ1-5	TGTGCCAGCAGCCTTTCGGGTACTCAGCCCCAGCATTTT	CASSLSGTQPQHF
13	NA	TRBV19	TRBD1	TRBJ2-7	TGTGCCAGTAGCCTACAGGGGCTTGGCGAGCAGTACTTC	CASSLQGLGEQYF
14	NA	TRBV11-2	NA	TRBJ1-2	TGTGCCAGCAGCTTATTGTCCAGTAACTATGGCTACACCTTC	CASSLLSSNYGYTF
16	NA	TRBV12-5	TRBD2	TRBJ2-7	TGTGCTAGTGGTTTGGTACGTGGCGGGGGGGCGTACGAGCAGTACTTC	CASGLVRGGGAYEQYF
15	NA	TRBV4-1	NA	TRBJ1-2	TGCGCCAGCAGCCAAGATCGAAGGGGTACCTATGGCTACACCTTC	CASSQDRRGTYGYTF
14	NA	TRBV4-2	NA	TRBJ2-7	TGTGCCAGCAGCCAAGAGGTTACATCCTACGAGCAGTACTTC	CASSQEVTSYEQYF
12	NA	TRBV7-9	NA	TRBJ2-5	TGTGCCAGCAGCGTTAGAGGAGAGACCCAGTACTTC	CASSVRGETQYF
14	NA	TRBV2	NA	TRBJ1-5	TGTGCCAGCAGTTTATGGCAGGGCAATCAGCCCCAGCATTTT	CASSLWQGNQPQHF
15	NA	TRBV19	TRBD2	TRBJ2-5	TGTGCCAGTAGTAATATACTAGCGGGGAAGGAGACCCAGTACTTC	CASSNILAGKETQYF
13	NA	TRBV28	NA	TRBJ2-6	TGTGCCAGCAGACTAGCTGGGGCCAACGTCCTGACTTTC	CASRLAGANVLTF
13	NA	TRBV11-2	NA	TRBJ1-1	TGTGCCAGCAGTGACAAGTGGAACGCTGAAGCTTTCTTT	CASSDKWNAEAFF
15	NA	TRBV27	NA	TRBJ1-5	TGTGCCAGCACCCCCTCTTTCGGTGGCAATCAGCCCCAGCATTTT	CASTPSFGGNQPQHF
14	NA	TRBV5-5	TRBD2	TRBJ2-7	TGTGCCAGCAGTTCTCTAGCGGGACGGGACGAGCAGTACTTC	CASSSLAGRDEQYF
15	NA	TRBV5-4	TRBD1	TRBJ2-2	TGTGCCAGCAGCTTGGTTCAGGGGGACACCGGGGAGCTGTTTTTT	CASSLVQGDTGELFF